These 10 T cell receptor beta chains came from one sample sequenced in a study of lymphopenia after photon versus proton radiotherapy. Assay: immunoSEQ multiplex PCR; the TCRdb copy retains only in-frame clones and omits some. The table lists 25,000 to 30,000 clones, about 91% of them singletons. This specimen consisted of peripheral blood, obtained from a patient treated with photon-based radiotherapy. Receptors originate from a man in his forties or fifties with gastric cancer.

This sequence joins TRBV7-3 and TRBJ1-1; D ambiguous. V lost 2 bases and J lost 4, with 8 bases in between. The germline V gene has CDR1 SGHTA and CDR2 FQGTGA. The CDR3 extends over 13 amino acids. CDR3: CASSLGRFTEAFF. DNA of the CDR3: TGTGCCAGCAGCTTAGGGCGCTTCACTGAAGCTTTCTTT.

The chain couples TRBV7-8 to TRBJ2-6; D is undetermined. V lost 5 bases, J lost 1 base, and 9 bases lay in between. This CDR3 spans 15 amino acids. Germline V gives CDR1 SGHVS, CDR2 FQNEAQ. CDR3 nucleotide sequence: TGTGCCAGCAGCCCCCTTTTGTCTGGGGCCAACGTCCTGACTTTC. This gives the protein CASSPLLSGANVLTF.

The chain is built from TRBV7-2 and TRBJ2-6, with no clear D. Trimming pared 1 base from V and 0 bases from J, leaving 10 bases between. The CDR3 length is 17 residues. Per germline, CDR1 SGHTA and CDR2 FQGNSA. In DNA form, the CDR3 reads TGTGCCAGCAGCTTAGAGGCACGATCCTCTGGGGCCAACGTCCTGACTTTC. Its translation: CASSLEARSSGANVLTF.

The chain employs TRBV11-2 and TRBJ2-1; the D is unclear. Deletions cut 5 bases from V and 0 bases from J, with 17 bases between. This CDR3 region has 17 residues. CDR1 is SGHAT and CDR2 is FQNNGV in the germline V gene. CDR3 protein: CASSPKTGSISYNEQFF. The CDR3, as DNA: TGTGCCAGCAGCCCCAAGACCGGGTCCATCTCCTACAATGAGCAGTTCTTC.

The chain employs TRBV11-3 and TRBJ1-3; maybe TRBD1 (6 bases). The germline V and J ends were trimmed by 6 bases and 3 bases, with 15 bases remaining between them. Germline lookup yields CDR1 SGHNT and CDR2 YENEEA. The CDR3 is 15 amino acids. The CDR3 reads CASRPDSVRGNTIYF. The CDR3 DNA sequence: TGTGCCAGCAGACCGGACAGTGTACGTGGAAACACCATATATTTT.

The gene calls are TRBV6-1 and TRBJ1-2; D not resolved. Germline V gene lookup returns CDR1 MNHNS and CDR2 SASEGT. The CDR3 totals 17 residues. V dropped 0 bases and J dropped 0 bases, with 14 bases sitting between them. The CDR3 DNA reads TGTGCCAGCAGTGAAGCGGGTGGCGGAATATCTAACTATGGCTACACCTTC. Translated: CASSEAGGGISNYGYTF.

The CDR3 is CASRQDRVGLEYF. The CDR3, as DNA: TGTGCCAGTCGGCAGGACAGGGTAGGGTTGGAGTACTTC. This rearrangement joins TRBV19 to TRBJ2-4; the match to TRBD1 covers 8 bases. After removal of 8 bases from V and 14 bases from J, the junction contained 14 bases not matched to a gene. The CDR3 spans 13 residues. The V gene's germline CDR1 is LNHDA and CDR2 SQIVND (reference sequence).

The chain has TRBV5-4 and TRBJ1-2, with a tentative D call TRBD1 (5 bases). The V gene's germline CDR1 is SGHNT and CDR2 YYREEE (reference sequence). The ends were cut back, 6 bases at V and 8 bases at J, with 14 bases in the middle. The CDR3 is made up of 12 amino acids. For the CDR3, the DNA is TGTGCCAGCACCCAGGGTGGGGAGGGCTACACCTTC. Protein: CASTQGGEGYTF.

V usage is TRBV11-2 and J usage is TRBJ2-7; maybe TRBD1 (7 bases). V lost 5 bases to trimming and J lost 1 base, with 9 bases between them. The length of the CDR3 is 13 residues. From germline, CDR1 is SGHAT and CDR2 FQNNGV. The CDR3 loop is CASSPGGSYEQYV. The CDR3 DNA is TGTGCCAGCAGCCCAGGGGGGTCCTACGAGCAGTACGTC.

This chain links TRBV18 with TRBJ1-3; D is perhaps TRBD1 (5 bases). The CDR3 runs 13 residues. Germline V CDR1 and CDR2: KGHSH, LQKENI. The V and J ends lost 5 bases and 1 base respectively, with 6 bases between them. CDR3 protein: CASSSGSGNTIYF. The CDR3 coding sequence is TGTGCCAGCTCATCAGGGTCTGGAAACACCATATATTTT.